A few counts support the clone carrying this TCR beta chain. The antigen is undetermined. Other DNA sequences in this sample translate to the same CDR3. These data originate in a study of beta chain features in type 1 diabetes. Study conclusions and caveats: Cells with high TCR expression could be over-represented when cDNA is sequenced.

Expressed TCRB transcripts were sequenced, since all the RNA that had been isolated was reverse transcribed. Profiled with immunoSEQ multiplex PCR; TCRdb holds only in-frame clones, not every one. Of about 160,000 clones in the sample, 7.5% to 9.5% were seen once. The V gene's germline CDR1 is LNHNV and CDR2 YYDKDF (reference sequence). This CDR3 comprises 13 residues. V shed 0 bases and J shed 6 bases, with 6 bases lying between them. Specimen: central memory CD4+ T cells from blood. The clonotype was recovered from a woman in her late teens or twenties in good health. This rearrangement joins TRBV15 to TRBJ1-5, with unresolved D. The CDR3 bases are TGTGCCACCAGCAGAGATCGGAGTCAGCCCCAGCATTTT. Translation: CATSRDRSQPQHF.